This is a list of T cell receptor beta chains from one sample in a study of cytomegalovirus exposure and HLA in healthy donors. Clones were read by immunoSEQ multiplex PCR, and TCRdb kept only the in-frame ones, dropping some. The top ten hold roughly 3.5% of the sample, which has fewer than 70,000 clones, about four fifths seen once. The material sequenced was PBMCs. These receptors all stem from a woman aged 40 to 49 in good health and CMV-seronegative. CDR3s include the opening cysteine and the closing phenylalanine or tryptophan. D genes are given only for firm matches. Part of the rows lack a size; the others show once, few, many or a class for expanded clones.

v_gene	j_gene	abundance	d_gene	CDR3aa	CDR3nt
TRBV11-3	TRBJ2-5	.	TRBD1	CASSLGGTAQETQYF	TGTGCCAGCAGCTTAGGGGGGACAGCGCAAGAGACCCAGTACTTC
TRBV18	TRBJ1-3	.	.	CASSPPLGAGNTIYF	TGTGCCAGCTCACCACCGCTAGGGGCTGGAAACACCATATATTTT
TRBV28	TRBJ2-7	.	TRBD2	CASTSLLAGADEQYF	TGTGCCAGCACCTCCCTGCTAGCGGGAGCCGACGAGCAGTACTTC
TRBV14	TRBJ2-7	.	.	CASSQDPRRRRQYF	TGTGCCAGCAGCCAAGATCCTAGACGGCGAAGGCAGTACTTC
TRBV9	TRBJ2-1	.	TRBD2	CASQREASYNEQFF	TGTGCCAGTCAGCGGGAGGCGTCCTACAATGAGCAGTTCTTC
TRBV28	TRBJ2-3	.	.	CASSLGLPRDTQYF	TGTGCCAGCAGTTTGGGACTCCCGCGGGATACGCAGTATTTT
TRBV6-6	TRBJ2-1	.	.	CASRSGYPGALNEQFF	TGTGCCAGCAGATCAGGCTACCCGGGAGCCTTGAATGAGCAGTTCTTC
TRBV7-8	TRBJ2-7	.	TRBD2	CASSSTSGSSFGEQYF	TGTGCCAGCAGCTCCACTAGCGGTTCGTCCTTTGGTGAGCAGTACTTC
TRBV2	TRBJ2-4	.	TRBD2	CASSERAAGGPKNIQYF	TGTGCCAGCAGTGAAAGGGCGGCGGGAGGGCCCAAAAACATTCAGTACTTC
TRBV18	TRBJ2-1	.	TRBD2	CASSLRGSGGYNEQFF	TGTGCCAGCTCACTCCGGGGTAGCGGGGGCTACAATGAGCAGTTCTTC
TRBV7-2	TRBJ1-5	.	TRBD1	CASGDRGRQPQHF	TGTGCCAGCGGAGACAGGGGACGGCAGCCCCAGCATTTT
TRBV19	TRBJ2-1	once	.	CASSRDIWQFF	TGTGCCAGTAGTCGAGACATCTGGCAGTTCTTC
TRBV27	TRBJ2-2	few	TRBD2	CASRTSPNTGELFF	TGTGCCAGCAGGACTAGCCCTAACACCGGGGAGCTGTTTTTT
TRBV4-2	TRBJ1-1	.	TRBD1	CASSQDGPDRGTEAFF	TGTGCCAGCAGCCAAGACGGTCCAGACAGGGGGACTGAAGCTTTCTTT
TRBV7-7	TRBJ2-7	.	.	CASSFSENYEQYF	TGTGCTAGCAGCTTTTCGGAGAACTACGAGCAGTACTTC
TRBV2	TRBJ2-7	.	TRBD2	CASSGGTSGNVEQYF	TGTGCCAGCAGTGGGGGGACTAGCGGGAACGTCGAGCAGTACTTC
TRBV7-8	TRBJ2-7	.	TRBD2	CASSPGLAGENF	TGTGCCAGCAGCCCCGGACTAGCGGGAGAAAACTTC
TRBV19	TRBJ2-1	.	TRBD2	CASSITSGALSYNEQFF	TGTGCCAGTAGCATAACTAGCGGGGCCCTCTCCTACAATGAGCAGTTCTTC
TRBV5-5	TRBJ2-1	.	TRBD1	CASSSEGQIISLSSYNEQFF	TGTGCCAGCAGCTCCGAGGGACAGATAATATCCCTCTCCTCCTACAATGAGCAGTTCTTC
TRBV28	TRBJ2-7	.	TRBD2	CASSWLAGDSEQYF	TGTGCCAGCAGTTGGTTAGCGGGAGACAGCGAGCAGTACTTC
TRBV10-3	TRBJ2-1	.	.	CAISESKTSSSYNEQFF	TGTGCCATCAGTGAGTCGAAAACTAGCTCATCCTACAATGAGCAGTTCTTC
TRBV4-2	TRBJ1-4	.	.	CASSQNKGATNEKLFF	TGTGCCAGCAGCCAAAATAAAGGGGCGACTAATGAAAAACTGTTTTTT
TRBV6-4	TRBJ1-5	.	.	CASRTTGMHF	TGTGCCAGCAGAACTACAGGGATGCATTTT
TRBV5-1	TRBJ1-2	.	.	CASSFGSQGDYGYTF	TGCGCCAGCAGCTTCGGCAGCCAAGGGGACTATGGCTACACCTTC
TRBV28	TRBJ2-7	.	TRBD2	CAIAVGTSSYEQYF	TGTGCCATCGCGGTTGGGACTAGCTCCTACGAGCAGTACTTC
TRBV7-9	TRBJ1-5	.	.	CASSSGGEDQPQHF	TGTGCCAGCAGCTCTGGGGGGGAGGATCAGCCCCAGCATTTT
TRBV2	TRBJ1-3	.	.	CASSEAQGDGNTIYF	TGTGCCAGCAGTGAAGCTCAGGGTGACGGAAACACCATATATTTT
TRBV27	TRBJ2-7	few	TRBD1	CASSFRTGLYEQYF	TGTGCCAGCAGTTTTAGGACAGGGCTCTACGAGCAGTACTTC
TRBV30	TRBJ2-2	.	.	CAWSLEQLKPGELFF	TGTGCCTGGAGTTTGGAACAGTTGAAGCCCGGGGAGCTGTTTTTT
TRBV29-1	TRBJ1-2	.	.	CSVASSGGGTYGYTF	TGCAGCGTTGCCTCGAGTGGTGGCGGCACCTATGGCTACACCTTC
TRBV27	TRBJ1-5	.	TRBD1	CASSLTGGDQPQHF	TGTGCCAGCAGTTTGACAGGGGGCGATCAGCCCCAGCATTTT
TRBV29-1	TRBJ2-1	.	TRBD2	CSVEVPAGALDEQFF	TGCAGCGTTGAAGTACCAGCGGGAGCTCTCGATGAGCAGTTCTTC
TRBV4-1	TRBJ2-1	.	.	CASSLASGASSSNEQFF	TGCGCCAGCAGCCTAGCCAGCGGCGCCAGTTCTAGCAATGAGCAGTTCTTC
TRBV14	TRBJ2-1	.	.	CASSQHITGEQFF	TGTGCCAGCAGCCAACACATTACAGGCGAGCAGTTCTTC
TRBV27	TRBJ2-1	.	.	CASSHTYNEQFF	TGTGCCAGCAGTCACACCTACAATGAGCAGTTCTTC
TRBV7-8	TRBJ2-1	.	TRBD1	CASSPGQGNEQFF	TGTGCCAGCAGCCCGGGACAGGGCAATGAGCAGTTCTTC
TRBV15	TRBJ2-3	.	TRBD2	CATSRKQRIWREEDTQYF	TGTGCCACCAGTCGGAAGCAGAGGATTTGGCGGGAGGAAGATACGCAGTATTTT
TRBV10-3	TRBJ2-5	.	TRBD2	CAISEGVAGGRQETQYF	TGTGCCATCAGTGAGGGGGTAGCGGGAGGCCGCCAAGAGACCCAGTACTTC
TRBV14	TRBJ2-7	.	.	CASSQVPSAEQYF	TGTGCCAGCAGCCAAGTCCCCAGCGCCGAGCAGTACTTC
TRBV19	TRBJ1-3	.	.	CASSQIGGRSGNTIYF	TGTGCCAGTAGTCAAATCGGTGGGAGATCTGGAAACACCATATATTTT
TRBV7-9	TRBJ2-1	.	TRBD2	CASSPRTSGIGSYNEQFF	TGTGCCAGCAGCCCCCGGACTAGCGGGATCGGATCCTACAATGAGCAGTTCTTC
TRBV7-9	TRBJ1-1	.	.	CASSGVGAKAEAFF	TGTGCCAGCAGCGGAGTGGGGGCGAAGGCTGAAGCTTTCTTT
TRBV7-2	TRBJ2-7	.	TRBD1	CASSVDRYEQYF	TGTGCCAGCAGCGTGGACAGGTACGAGCAGTACTTC
TRBV5-1	TRBJ2-3	once	.	CASSLLTDTDTQYF	TGCGCCAGCAGCTTGTTGACAGATACAGATACGCAGTATTTT
TRBV7-9	TRBJ2-7	.	.	CASSPRQGYTYEQYF	TGTGCCAGCAGCCCCCGCCAGGGGTATACGTACGAGCAGTACTTC
TRBV18	TRBJ2-7	.	.	CASSPDRDLYEQYF	TGTGCCAGCTCACCGGACAGAGATCTCTACGAGCAGTACTTC